A selection of T cell receptor beta chains follows, all from one sample in a study of vaccination effects on CD4 cells after COVID-19. TCRdb's copy holds only in-frame clones and misses some; the assay was immunoSEQ multiplex PCR. The data contain more than 15,000 clones, about 70% of them seen just once; the ten biggest clones take up under 25%. No antigen has been assigned to these receptors. The material was CD4+ T cells from PBMCs cultured with SARS-CoV-2 spike peptides, obtained after COVID-19 vaccination. The receptors shown here come from a human donor who had a prior SARS-CoV-2 infection. CDR3s include the opening cysteine and the closing phenylalanine or tryptophan. The D gene is left open where the match is weak. Expanded clones are given a class, and other clones once, few, many or no size at all.

clone size	J gene	V gene	D gene	CDR3 protein	CDR3 DNA
NA	TRBJ1-2	TRBV15	NA	CATGREGHYGYTF	TGTGCCACCGGTCGGGAGGGCCACTATGGCTACACCTTC
NA	TRBJ1-5	TRBV5-1	NA	CASSLYGDQPQHF	TGCGCCAGCAGCTTATACGGGGATCAGCCCCAGCATTTT
NA	TRBJ2-2	TRBV18	TRBD1	CASSPPGTGGTGELFF	TGTGCCAGCTCACCACCCGGGACAGGGGGCACCGGGGAGCTGTTTTTT
once	TRBJ2-3	TRBV30	TRBD2	CAGAEAGAYTDTQYF	TGTGCCGGCGCTGAAGCGGGAGCGTACACGGATACGCAGTATTTT
NA	TRBJ2-5	TRBV6-5	NA	CASRGGARQETQYF	TGTGCCAGCCGAGGGGGGGCGAGACAAGAGACCCAGTACTTC
medium-sized	TRBJ2-2	TRBV9	NA	CASSPRLFANTGELFF	TGTGCCAGCAGCCCCAGACTGTTCGCGAACACCGGGGAGCTGTTTTTT
NA	TRBJ2-3	TRBV3-1/TRBV3-2	TRBD2	CASSQDLPGEGDTQYF	TGTGCCAGCAGCCAAGATCTTCCCGGGGAGGGAGATACGCAGTATTTT
few	TRBJ2-1	TRBV6-5	TRBD2	CASTSGLAGNEQFF	TGTGCCAGCACTTCTGGACTAGCGGGGAATGAGCAGTTCTTC
NA	TRBJ2-3	TRBV2	TRBD2	CASSVRREGGTTQYF	TGTGCCAGCAGTGTAAGGCGGGAGGGCGGGACTACGCAGTATTTT
few	TRBJ1-6	TRBV7-2	TRBD1	CASSSQGGSPLHF	TGTGCCAGCAGCTCCCAGGGGGGCTCACCCCTCCACTTT